This T cell receptor (beta chain) was captured by sequencing in a study of naive and memory T cell subsets. Study findings and constraints: Expression changes during T cell differentiation may affect RNA-based TCR counts.

Per the germline V gene, CDR1 is SGHKS and CDR2 is YYEKEE (reference sequence). The CDR3 has 14 residues. The V and J ends lost 2 bases and 7 bases respectively, with 15 bases between them. Ten or more counts support this clonotype. What it binds is not known. Alpha and beta libraries were amplified separately from the second PCR onward. CD4+ T cell IFNgamma after overnight CMV lysate exposure gave donor CMV status. Both TRBC1 and TRBC2 were covered by a beta constant-region primer of two equimolar oligonucleotides. Ligated cDNA was amplified by four rounds of PCR with nested alpha and beta constant-region primers and SP2. TCRdb re-analysed the UMI-ligation and nested PCR reads in MiXCR, keeping a single row per CDR3 protein. The table has some 9,700 distinct CDR3 sequences, 4.5% to 7% seen once.

The TCR originated in a human donor in good health. The chain is built from TRBV5-5 and TRBJ1-2; D is unclear. The sample was CD4+ TEMRA cells from blood. Subset specified: effector memory re-expressing CD45RA, CD45RA+ CD27-. CDR3 nucleotide sequence: TGTGCCAGCAGCTTTCAGGTCTGGTTCGGTGGCTACACCTTC. This gives the protein CASSFQVWFGGYTF. The whole variable domain, filled in from reference TRBV5-5 and TRBJ1-2, reads DAGVTQSPTHLIKTRGQQVTLRCSPISGHKSVSWYQQVLGQGPQFIFQYYEKEERGRGNFPDRFSARQFPNYSSELNVNALLLGDSALYLCASSFQVWFGGYTFGSGTRLTVV.